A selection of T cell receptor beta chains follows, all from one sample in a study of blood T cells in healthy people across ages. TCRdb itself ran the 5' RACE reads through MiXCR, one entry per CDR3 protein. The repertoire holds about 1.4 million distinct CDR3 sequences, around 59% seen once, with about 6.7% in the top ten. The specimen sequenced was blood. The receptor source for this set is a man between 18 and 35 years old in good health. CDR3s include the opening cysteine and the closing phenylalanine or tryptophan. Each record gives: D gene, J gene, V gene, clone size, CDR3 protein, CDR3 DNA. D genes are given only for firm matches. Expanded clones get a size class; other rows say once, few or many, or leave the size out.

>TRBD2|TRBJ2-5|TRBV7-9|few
CASSPRLNGRDETQYF
TGTGCCAGCAGCCCCCGCCTGAACGGGAGGGATGAGACCCAGTACTTC
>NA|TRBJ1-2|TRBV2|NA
CASSEWRIANYGYTF
TGTGCCAGCAGTGAATGGAGAATAGCTAACTATGGCTACACCTTC
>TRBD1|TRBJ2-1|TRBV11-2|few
CASSSGRTGIYNEQFF
TGTGCCAGCAGCTCCGGCAGGACAGGGATCTACAATGAGCAGTTCTTC
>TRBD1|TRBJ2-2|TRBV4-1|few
CASSHPTGKVYTGELFF
TGCGCCAGCAGCCATCCGACAGGGAAGGTTTACACCGGGGAGCTGTTTTTT
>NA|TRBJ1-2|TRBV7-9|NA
CASSLKEDGYTF
TGTGCCAGCAGCCTTAAGGAGGATGGCTACACCTTC
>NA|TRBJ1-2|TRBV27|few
CASSLSQGNYGYTF
TGCGCCAGCAGCTTGTCCCAGGGGAACTATGGCTACACCTTC
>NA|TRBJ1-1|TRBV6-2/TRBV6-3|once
CATVVVPRAFF
TGTGCCACGGTTGTTGTACCGCGGGCTTTCTTT
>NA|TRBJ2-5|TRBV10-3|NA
CAITGEPQETQYF
TGTGCCATCACAGGGGAACCCCAAGAGACCCAGTACTTC
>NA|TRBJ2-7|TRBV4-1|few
CASSLQLGGEQYF
TGCGCCAGCAGCCTCCAACTAGGGGGCGAGCAGTACTTC
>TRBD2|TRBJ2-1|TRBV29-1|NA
CSSSHSGIIGGGEQFF
TGCAGCTCGTCTCATAGCGGGATAATCGGGGGAGGTGAGCAGTTCTTC
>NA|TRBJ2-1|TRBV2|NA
CASTTGGRISYNEQFF
TGTGCCAGCACCACAGGAGGCCGAATCTCCTACAATGAGCAGTTCTTC
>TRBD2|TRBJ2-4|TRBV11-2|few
CASRKSGGAVNIQYF
TGTGCCAGCAGAAAAAGCGGGGGGGCGGTAAACATTCAGTACTTC
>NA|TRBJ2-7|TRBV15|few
CATSREGHLSYEQYF
TGTGCCACCAGCAGAGAGGGACACCTTTCCTACGAGCAGTACTTC
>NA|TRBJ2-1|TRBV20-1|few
CSGGTAKTYNEQFF
TGCAGTGGAGGAACAGCGAAGACCTACAATGAGCAGTTCTTC
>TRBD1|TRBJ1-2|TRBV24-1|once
CATREYRGGYTF
TGTGCCACCAGGGAGTACAGGGGTGGCTACACCTTC
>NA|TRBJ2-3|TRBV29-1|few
CSVGVSDTQYF
TGCAGCGTTGGAGTCTCAGATACGCAGTATTTT
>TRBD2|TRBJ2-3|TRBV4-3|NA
CASSQDFLTSGGSTDTQYF
TGCGCCAGCAGCCAAGATTTTTTGACTAGCGGGGGTAGCACAGATACGCAGTATTTT
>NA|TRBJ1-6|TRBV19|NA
CASRQDQGKYNSPLHF
TGTGCCAGTAGACAGGACCAGGGGAAGTATAATTCACCCCTCCACTTT
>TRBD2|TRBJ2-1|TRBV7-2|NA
CASSLIAGGPYNEQFF
TGTGCCAGCAGCTTAATAGCGGGGGGACCTTACAATGAGCAGTTCTTC
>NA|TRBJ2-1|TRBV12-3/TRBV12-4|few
CASSFSGAHEQFF
TGTGCCAGCAGTTTTAGTGGGGCGCATGAGCAGTTCTTC
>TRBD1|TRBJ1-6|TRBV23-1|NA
CASGKGQGDSPLHF
TGCGCCAGCGGAAAAGGACAGGGGGATTCACCCCTCCACTTT
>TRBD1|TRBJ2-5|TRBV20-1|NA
CSATDRDEQYF
TGCAGCGCCACCGACAGGGATGAGCAGTACTTC
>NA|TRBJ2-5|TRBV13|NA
CASSLGWYNEQYF
TGTGCCAGCAGCTTAGGGTGGTACAATGAGCAGTACTTC
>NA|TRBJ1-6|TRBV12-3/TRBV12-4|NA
CASTQGFGNSPLHF
TGTGCCAGCACCCAGGGCTTCGGGAATTCACCCCTCCACTTT
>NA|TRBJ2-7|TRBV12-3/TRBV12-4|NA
CASLRVVGEQYF
TGTGCCAGCCTCAGGGTTGTCGGCGAGCAGTACTTC
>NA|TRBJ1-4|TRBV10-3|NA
CAIASGPATNEKLFF
TGTGCCATCGCATCCGGCCCAGCAACTAATGAAAAACTGTTTTTT
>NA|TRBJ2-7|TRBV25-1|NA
CASREPNYEQYF
TGTGCCAGCAGGGAACCCAACTACGAGCAGTACTTC
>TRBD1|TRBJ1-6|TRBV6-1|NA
CASSFGQGANSPLHF
TGTGCCAGCAGCTTTGGACAGGGGGCGAATTCACCCCTCCACTTT
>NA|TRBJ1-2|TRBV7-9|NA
CASSLDNRNYGYTF
TGTGCCAGCAGCTTAGATAACAGGAACTATGGCTACACCTTC
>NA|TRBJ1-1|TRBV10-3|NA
CAISSRVTEAFF
TGTGCCATCAGTTCACGAGTCACTGAAGCTTTCTTT
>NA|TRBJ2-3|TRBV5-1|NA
CASSLWLVTDTQYF
TGCGCCAGCAGCTTGTGGCTAGTCACAGATACGCAGTATTTT
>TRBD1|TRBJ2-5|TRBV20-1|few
CSAFPPGQGFGETQYF
TGCAGTGCTTTTCCTCCGGGACAGGGATTCGGAGAGACCCAGTACTTC
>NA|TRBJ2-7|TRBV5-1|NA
CASSIQGLSYEQYF
TGCGCCAGCAGCATCCAGGGGCTCTCCTACGAGCAGTACTTC
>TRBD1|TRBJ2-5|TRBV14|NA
CASSQQGAYLQETQYF
TGTGCCAGCAGCCAACAGGGGGCCTACCTCCAAGAGACCCAGTACTTC
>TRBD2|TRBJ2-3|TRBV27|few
CASNQQAGTDTQYF
TGTGCCAGCAACCAACAAGCGGGAACAGATACGCAGTATTTT
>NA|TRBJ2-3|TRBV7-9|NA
CASSPGSGTRTDTQYF
TGTGCCAGCAGCCCAGGTTCCGGGACTCGCACAGATACGCAGTATTTT
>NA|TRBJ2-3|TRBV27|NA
CASSGLRVDAQYF
TGTGCCAGCAGTGGGCTCAGGGTAGATGCGCAGTATTTT
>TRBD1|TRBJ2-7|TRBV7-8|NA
CASSLWDRLTYNEQYF
TGTGCCAGCAGCTTGTGGGACAGGTTGACCTACAATGAGCAGTACTTC
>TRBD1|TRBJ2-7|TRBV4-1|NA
CASSQNPPGTGGHEQYF
TGCGCCAGCAGCCAAAACCCACCCGGGACAGGGGGCCACGAGCAGTACTTC
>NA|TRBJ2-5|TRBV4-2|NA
CASSQVESSWGSRETQYF
TGTGCCAGCAGCCAAGTCGAGTCCTCGTGGGGATCAAGGGAGACCCAGTACTTC
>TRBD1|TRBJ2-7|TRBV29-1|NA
CSVELTGGSYEQYF
TGCAGCGTTGAATTAACAGGGGGTTCCTACGAGCAGTACTTC
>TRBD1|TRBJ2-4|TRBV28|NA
CASRSKTGLVNIQYF
TGTGCCAGCAGATCTAAGACAGGGCTGGTAAACATTCAGTACTTC
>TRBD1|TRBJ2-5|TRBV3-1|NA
CASSQETGQYF
TGTGCCAGCAGCCAGGAGACAGGGCAGTACTTC
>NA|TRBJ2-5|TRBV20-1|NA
CSARDHIGETQYF
TGCAGTGCTAGAGATCATATTGGGGAGACCCAGTACTTC
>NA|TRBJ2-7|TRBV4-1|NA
CASSQEPLLQGSYEQYF
TGCGCCAGCAGCCAAGAGCCGCTCTTACAGGGATCCTACGAGCAGTACTTC
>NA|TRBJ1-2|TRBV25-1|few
CASSEPTGSYGYTF
TGTGCCAGCAGTGAACCCACAGGGTCCTATGGCTACACCTTC
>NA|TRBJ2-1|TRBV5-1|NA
CASSEDCHEQFF
TGCGCCAGCAGCGAGGACTGCCATGAGCAGTTCTTC
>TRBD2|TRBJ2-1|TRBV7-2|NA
CASSMTSGFFYGQFF
TGTGCCAGCAGCATGACTAGCGGCTTTTTCTATGGGCAGTTCTTC
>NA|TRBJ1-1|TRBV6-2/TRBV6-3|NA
CASSYRGVGTEAFF
TGTGCCAGCAGTTATCGGGGGGTGGGCACTGAAGCTTTCTTT
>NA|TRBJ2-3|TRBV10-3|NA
CAISESVADSTGTDTQYF
TGTGCCATCAGTGAGTCTGTGGCCGACAGTACGGGCACAGATACGCAGTATTTT
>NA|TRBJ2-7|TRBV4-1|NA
CASSQADGPSYNEQYF
TGCGCCAGCAGCCAGGCCGACGGCCCTTCCTACAATGAGCAGTACTTC
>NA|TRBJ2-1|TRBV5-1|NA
CASSPTRDNNNEQFF
TGCGCCAGCAGCCCGACCCGGGACAACAACAATGAGCAGTTCTTC
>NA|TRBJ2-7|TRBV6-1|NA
CASSDDNEQYF
TGTGCCAGCAGTGATGATAATGAGCAGTACTTC
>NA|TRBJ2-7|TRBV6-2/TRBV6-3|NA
CASRRRGAEYYEQYF
TGTGCCAGCAGGCGACGGGGAGCGGAATACTACGAGCAGTACTTC
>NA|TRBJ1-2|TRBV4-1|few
CASRAPARGGSNYGYTF
TGCGCCAGCAGGGCCCCTGCGCGTGGGGGTTCGAACTATGGCTACACCTTC
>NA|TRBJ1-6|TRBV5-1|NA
CVSSLLTESYNSPLHF
TGCGTCAGCAGCCTGCTGACAGAGTCTTATAATTCACCCCTCCACTTT
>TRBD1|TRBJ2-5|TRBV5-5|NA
CASSSGQGGGETQYF
TGTGCCAGCAGCTCCGGACAGGGGGGAGGCGAGACCCAGTACTTC
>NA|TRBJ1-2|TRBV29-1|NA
CSVESATDNYGYTF
TGCAGCGTTGAATCGGCGACAGATAACTATGGCTACACCTTC
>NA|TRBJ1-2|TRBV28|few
CASREQGGNYGYTF
TGTGCCAGCAGGGAGCAGGGTGGGAACTATGGCTACACCTTC